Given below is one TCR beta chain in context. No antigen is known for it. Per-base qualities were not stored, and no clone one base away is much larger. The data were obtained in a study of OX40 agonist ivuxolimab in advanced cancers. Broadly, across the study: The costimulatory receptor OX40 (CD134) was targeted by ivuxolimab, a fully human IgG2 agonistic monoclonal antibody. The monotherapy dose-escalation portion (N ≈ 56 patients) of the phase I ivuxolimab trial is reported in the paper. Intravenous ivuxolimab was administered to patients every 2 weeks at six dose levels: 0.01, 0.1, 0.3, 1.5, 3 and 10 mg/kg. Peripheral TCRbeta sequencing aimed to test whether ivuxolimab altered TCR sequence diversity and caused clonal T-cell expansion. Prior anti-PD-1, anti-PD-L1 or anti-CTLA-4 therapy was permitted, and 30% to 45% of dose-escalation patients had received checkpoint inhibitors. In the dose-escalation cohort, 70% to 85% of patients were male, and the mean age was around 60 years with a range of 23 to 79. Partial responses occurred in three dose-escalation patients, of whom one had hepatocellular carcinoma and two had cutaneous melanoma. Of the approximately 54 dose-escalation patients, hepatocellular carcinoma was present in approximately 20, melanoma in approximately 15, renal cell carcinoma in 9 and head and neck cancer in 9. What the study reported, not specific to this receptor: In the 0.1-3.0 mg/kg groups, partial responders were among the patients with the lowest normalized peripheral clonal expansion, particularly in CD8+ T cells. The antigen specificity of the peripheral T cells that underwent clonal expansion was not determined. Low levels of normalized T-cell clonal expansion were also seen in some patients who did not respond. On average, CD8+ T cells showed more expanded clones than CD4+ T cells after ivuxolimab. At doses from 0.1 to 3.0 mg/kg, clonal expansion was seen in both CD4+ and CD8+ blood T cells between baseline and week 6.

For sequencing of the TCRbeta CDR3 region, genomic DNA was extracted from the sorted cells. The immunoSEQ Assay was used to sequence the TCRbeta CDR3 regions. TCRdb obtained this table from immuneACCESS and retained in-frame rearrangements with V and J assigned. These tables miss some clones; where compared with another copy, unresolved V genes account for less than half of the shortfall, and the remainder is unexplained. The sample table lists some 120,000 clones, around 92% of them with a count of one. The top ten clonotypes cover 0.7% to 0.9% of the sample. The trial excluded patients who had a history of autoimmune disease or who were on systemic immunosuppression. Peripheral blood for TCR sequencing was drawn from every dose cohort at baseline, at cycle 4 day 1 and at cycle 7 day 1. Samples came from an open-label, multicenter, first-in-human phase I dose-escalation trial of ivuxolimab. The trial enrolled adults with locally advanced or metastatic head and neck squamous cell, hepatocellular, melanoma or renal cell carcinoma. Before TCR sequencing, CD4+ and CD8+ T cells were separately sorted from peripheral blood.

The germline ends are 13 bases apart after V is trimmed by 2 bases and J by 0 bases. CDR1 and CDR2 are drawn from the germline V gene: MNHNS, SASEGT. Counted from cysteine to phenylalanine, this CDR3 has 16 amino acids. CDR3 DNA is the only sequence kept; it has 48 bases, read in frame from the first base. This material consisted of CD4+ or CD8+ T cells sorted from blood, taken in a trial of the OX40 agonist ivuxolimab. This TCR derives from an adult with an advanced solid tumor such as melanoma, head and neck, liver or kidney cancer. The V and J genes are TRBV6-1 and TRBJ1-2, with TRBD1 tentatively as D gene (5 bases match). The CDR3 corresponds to CASSERGDSPNYGYTF. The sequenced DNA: TGTGCCAGCAGTGAACGAGGGGATAGCCCTAACTATGGCTACACCTTC.